The source of this T cell receptor beta chain is a study of identical twins. Germline-derived CDR1 and CDR2 are WNHNN and SYGVQD (reference sequence). The V gene end was trimmed by 3 bases and the J gene end by 3 bases; junction bases not matched to a gene: 9. The CDR3 length is 16 residues. TCRdb ran MiXCR on the 5' RACE reads and lists one entry per CDR3 protein. The table includes roughly 350,000 distinct CDR3 sequences, 9% to 15% detected once. Each donor (without exception) was a healthy Caucasian. These data were also filed under a second study, of yellow fever vaccine responses in identical twins.

Material for sequencing was CD8+ T cells sorted from blood. The source is a woman in her late teens or twenties in good health. The chain employs TRBV10-1 and TRBJ2-3, with 7 bases identical to TRBD2. This chain's CDR3 is CASSEGSKAGTDTQYF. In DNA, the CDR3 is TGCGCCAGCAGTGAAGGCTCAAAAGCGGGGACAGATACGCAGTATTTT.